Below are 27 T cell receptor beta chains sequenced from a single sample in a study of T cells in Graves' hyperthyroidism and ophthalmopathy (dated by TCRdb to the late 2010s). Receptor libraries were prepared by multiplex PCR. The reads were generated on an Illumina HiSeq 2000. The TCR beta CDR3 regions were amplified from RNA transcripts. The TCR CDR3 was subjected to a first round of RT-PCR using the HTBI primer set and the Qiagen OneStep RT-PCR kit. TCRdb's own reprocessing of the public reads used fastp at Q25 and MiXCR and kept productive beta chains. All rows with the same CDR3 protein become a single entry with the most common DNA and genes. The sample table contains roughly 360,000 distinct CDR3 sequences; only one count was recorded for around an eighth of them. Of the sample, about 20% falls within the top ten clones. Sequenced sample: blood. These receptor sequences come from a man aged 30 to 45 with Graves' hyperthyroidism that later progressed to Graves' ophthalmopathy.

This clonotype was found many times. The V gene is TRBV9, the J gene TRBJ1-1; TRBD1 aligns across 9 bases. From germline, CDR1 is SGDLS and CDR2 YYNGEE. The CDR3 contains 14 residues. V trimming: 3 bases; J trimming: 3 bases; junction bases outside the gene matches: 3. CDR3 nucleotides: TGTGCCAGCAGCGAACAGGGGGCTCACACTGAAGCTTTCTTT. This translates into CASSEQGAHTEAFF.

This clonotype was observed many times. The chain couples TRBV7-8 to TRBJ2-1; D might be TRBD1 (5 bases). Trimming left V 4 bases short and J 2 bases short, with 15 bases between. CDR1 is SGHVS and CDR2 is FQNEAQ in the germline V gene. The CDR3 spans 16 residues. Here the CDR3 reads CASSSRVSQAYNEQFF. The CDR3 DNA reads as TGTGCCAGCAGCTCAAGAGTATCACAGGCCTACAATGAGCAGTTCTTC.

This clonotype was counted at least ten times. This CDR3 is CASSADWDRGNTQYF. The CDR3 DNA follows: TGTGCCAGCAGCGCTGATTGGGACAGGGGAAATACGCAGTATTTT. The chain is built from TRBV7-9 and TRBJ2-3, with TRBD1 identical over 10 bases. Germline-derived CDR1 and CDR2 are SEHNR and FQNEAQ (reference sequence). CDR3 length: 15 amino acids. Unmatched junction bases numbered 9, after V lost 5 bases and J lost 7 bases.

There are a few counts of this clonotype. V and J are TRBV30 and TRBJ1-2, with a weak D call TRBD1 (6 bases). Germline V gene lookup returns CDR1 GTSNPN and CDR2 SVGIG (reference sequence). Trimming stripped 5 bases from V and 5 bases from J, with 15 bases between. The CDR3 extends over 13 amino acids. The CDR3 is CAWEGGGLYGYTF. The CDR3 DNA sequence: TGTGCCTGGGAGGGGGGGGGCTTGTATGGCTACACCTTC.

Only a few counts were recorded for this clonotype. This chain connects TRBV6-2 or TRBV6-3 to TRBJ2-5; D unclear. This CDR3 contains 13 residues. The germline V gene encodes CDR1 MNHEY and CDR2 SVGEGT. Trimming pared 0 bases from V and 6 bases from J, leaving 8 bases between. The CDR3 DNA reads as TGTGCCAGCAGTTACTCTCTCAGGCAGACCCAGTACTTC. Protein product: CASSYSLRQTQYF.

This clonotype was seen more than once but under ten times. This chain connects TRBV7-2 to TRBJ2-3; D is undetermined. The germline V gene encodes CDR1 SGHTA and CDR2 FQGNSA. V was cut by 3 bases and J by 4 bases, with 11 bases left in between. This CDR3 is 14 amino acids long. The CDR3 nucleotides are TGTGCCAGCAGCTTCTTACGTTTCGCAGATACGCAGTATTTT. Translated: CASSFLRFADTQYF. Together with reference TRBV7-2 and TRBJ2-3, the CDR3 gives the full variable domain: GAGVSQSPSNKVTEKGKDVELRCDPISGHTALYWYRQSLGQGLEFLIYFQGNSAPDKSGLPSDRFSAERTGGSVSTLTIQRTQQEDSAVYLCASSFLRFADTQYFGPGTRLTVL.

The table lists this clonotype with a few counts. A much bigger clone sits one base away, suggesting this may be a read error. V gene TRBV12-3 or TRBV12-4 combines with J gene TRBJ2-4; D gene unclear. V lost 7 bases, J lost 8 bases, and 12 bases lay in between. This CDR3 comprises 12 residues. CDR3 protein: CASNPGWDIQYF. The CDR3 region has the DNA TGTGCCAGCAATCCGGGTTGGGACATTCAGTACTTC.

This clonotype was seen more than once but under ten times. CDR3 loop: CASSLALGSTEAFF. CDR3 DNA: TGTGCCAGCAGCTTAGCGCTGGGGAGCACTGAAGCTTTCTTT. This chain uses TRBV7-2 with TRBJ1-1, with D unclear. The V and J ends lost 0 bases and 4 bases respectively, with 9 bases between them. Germline V gives CDR1 SGHTA, CDR2 FQGNSA. The CDR3 runs 14 residues.

The chain carries TRBV20-1 and TRBJ1-1; D not certain. Germline CDR1 is DFQATT and CDR2 is SNEGSKA (reference sequence). The V gene lost 6 bases and the J gene lost 10 bases, with 12 bases spanning the gap. The CDR3 contains 10 residues. CDR3 region: CSAVGYRAFF. The CDR3 region has the DNA TGCAGTGCAGTGGGATATCGAGCTTTCTTT.

This clonotype was seen many times. This chain joins TRBV28 and TRBJ2-7; TRBD1 matches 7 bases. J lost 2 bases, V lost 5 bases, and 12 bases had no gene match. This CDR3 is 16 amino acids long. Germline CDR1 and CDR2: MDHEN and SYDVKM. The CDR3 DNA sequence: TGTGCCAGCAGTCCCAGGGGGACAGTTTCTACCTACGAGCAGTACTTC. Translating gives CASSPRGTVSTYEQYF.

Worth noting for this clonotype: A much larger clone sits a single nucleotide away, making a read error possible. The chain employs TRBV7-6 and TRBJ2-2; 14 bases agree with TRBD2. The CDR3 totals 15 residues. Looked up from germline, CDR1 is SGHVS and CDR2 is FNYEAQ. Trimming took 5 bases from V and 6 from J; bases not matched to a gene: 2. The CDR3 is CASSRTSGGPGELFF. The CDR3 bases are TGTGCCAGCAGCCGGACTAGCGGGGGGCCCGGGGAGCTGTTTTTT.

Regarding this clonotype: Given a much more abundant clone one base away, this may be a read error. The chain combines TRBV6-1 with TRBJ1-2; no clear D gene. Trimming took off 11 bases at V and 4 bases at J, with 11 bases between the two ends. CDR3 length: 11 residues. Looked up from germline, CDR1 is MNHNS and CDR2 is SASEGT. The CDR3 DNA is TGTGCCGCCACTAAGGGCTATGGCTACACCTTC. Translated: CAATKGYGYTF.

The chain employs TRBV20-1 and TRBJ2-3; no firm D call. V was clipped by 0 bases and J by 2 bases, with 15 bases between them. CDR3 length: 16 amino acids. Germline V gene sequence: CDR1 DFQATT, CDR2 SNEGSKA (reference sequence). In nucleotides, the CDR3 is TGCAGTGCTAGAGATGCAAGGATAACTTCCACAGATACGCAGTATTTT. This encodes CSARDARITSTDTQYF.

Comments on this clonotype: Being one base from a much bigger clone, this may be a read error. In DNA, the CDR3 is TGTACCAGCGCGGACAGGGGGGACGAGCAGTACTTC. Protein product: CTSADRGDEQYF. This sequence joins TRBV18 and TRBJ2-7; 10 bases are a match to TRBD1. Germline V gene data show CDR1 as KGHSH and CDR2 as LQKENI. The CDR3 runs to 12 residues.

This clonotype has at least ten counts. This rearrangement joins TRBV18 to TRBJ1-1; D is ambiguous. Between the trimmed V and J ends, which lost 3 bases and 3 bases, there was a span of 8 bases. Germline V gene data show CDR1 as KGHSH and CDR2 as LQKENI. This CDR3 comprises 13 residues. DNA for the CDR3: TGTGCCAGCTCACCGAGCGGGGACACTGAAGCTTTCTTT. Protein sequence: CASSPSGDTEAFF.

The chain uses TRBV5-1 and TRBJ1-2, with 8 bases identical to TRBD1. Losses at the gene ends were 1 base for V and 4 bases for J; bases not matched to a gene: 6. CDR1 and CDR2 from the germline V gene are SGHRS and YFSETQ. The CDR3 totals 15 residues. The CDR3 DNA reads TGCGCCAGCAGCTTGTTGGGGACAGGTTCCTATGGCTACACCTTC. Amino acids: CASSLLGTGSYGYTF. Looking up the rest from reference TRBV5-1 and TRBJ1-2 gives the full variable domain: KAGVTQTPRYLIKTRGQQVTLSCSPISGHRSVSWYQQTPGQGLQFLFEYFSETQRNKGNFPGRFSGRQFSNSRSEMNVSTLELGDSALYLCASSLLGTGSYGYTFGSGTRLTVV.

This clonotype was found many times. The chain employs TRBV27 and TRBJ2-2; 12 bases map to TRBD2. CDR1 is MNHEY, CDR2 SMNVEV, per germline (reference sequence). V shed 5 bases, J shed 5 bases, and the junction held 6 bases outside the gene matches. The CDR3 loop spans 16 amino acids. This CDR3 reads CASSLTGLAGTGELFF. The CDR3 nucleotides read TGTGCCAGCAGTCTGACAGGACTAGCGGGAACCGGGGAGCTGTTTTTT.

The V and J genes are TRBV6-1 and TRBJ2-1; 9 bases align to TRBD2. The CDR3 runs 17 residues. CDR1 is MNHNS, CDR2 SASEGT, per germline. Unmatched junction bases numbered 3, after V lost 0 bases and J lost 0 bases. The CDR3 DNA reads as TGTGCCAGCAGTGAAGCTAGCGGGGGCCTCTCCTACAATGAGCAGTTCTTC. This translates into CASSEASGGLSYNEQFF.

V usage is TRBV7-9 and J usage is TRBJ1-2; D unresolved. The CDR3 has 14 residues. V was cut by 2 bases and J by 0 bases, with 7 bases left in between. Germline V lookup: CDR1 SEHNR, CDR2 FQNEAQ (reference sequence). CDR3 sequence: CASSLKTPNYGYTF. In DNA, the CDR3 is TGTGCCAGCAGCTTAAAGACTCCTAACTATGGCTACACCTTC.

V and J are TRBV20-1 and TRBJ2-7; 7 positions match TRBD2. Germline trimming cut 0 bases from V and 3 bases from J; bases unmatched to any gene: 11. In germline, CDR1 is DFQATT, CDR2 SNEGSKA (reference sequence). The length of the CDR3 is 16 residues. The DNA for the CDR3 is TGCAGTGCTAGAGACGTTACTAGCGCTCTTCGCTACGAGCAGTACTTC. Translating it yields CSARDVTSALRYEQYF.

There are a few counts of this clonotype. The V gene is TRBV9, the J gene TRBJ1-1; no firm D call. This CDR3 comprises 14 residues. With 2 bases removed from V and 1 base from J, the gap between germline ends came to 9 bases. CDR1 SGDLS and CDR2 YYNGEE come from the germline V gene. The CDR3 nucleotides are TGTGCCAGCAGCGTCCTCGACTCGAACACTGAAGCTTTCTTT. Encoded protein: CASSVLDSNTEAFF. The full variable domain, in which reference TRBV9 and TRBJ1-1 provide the parts outside the CDR3, is DSGVTQTPKHLITATGQRVTLRCSPRSGDLSVYWYQQSLDQGLQFLIQYYNGEERAKGNILERFSAQQFPDLHSELNLSSLELGDSALYFCASSVLDSNTEAFFGQGTRLTVV.

This clonotype has only a few counts. V is TRBV6-1 and J is TRBJ1-1, with D perhaps matching TRBD1 (5 bases). Between the trimmed V and J ends, which lost 7 bases and 5 bases, there was a span of 20 bases. Germline values: CDR1 MNHNS, CDR2 SASEGT. This CDR3 is built from 15 residues. The CDR3, as DNA: TGTGCCAGCAACTTGATTGTGGGGGGGGGGACTGAAGCTTTCTTT. Translation: CASNLIVGGGTEAFF.

In its sample, this clonotype was seen a few times. The chain uses TRBV28 and TRBJ1-1; maybe TRBD1 (5 bases). CDR1 MDHEN and CDR2 SYDVKM come from the germline V gene. The V gene lost 8 bases and the J gene lost 0 bases, with 16 bases spanning the gap. This CDR3 is 15 amino acids long. CDR3 loop: CASFGYRTMNTEAFF. CDR3 nucleotides: TGTGCCAGCTTTGGGTACAGGACCATGAACACTGAAGCTTTCTTT.

The chain has TRBV4-1 and TRBJ2-5; maybe TRBD2 (6 bases). The CDR3 has 13 residues. Per the germline V gene, CDR1 is MGHRA and CDR2 is YSYEKL. V was shortened by 3 bases and J by 7 bases, with 12 bases between the two germline ends. The CDR3 bases are TGCGCCAGCAGCCAGTTAGCGGAAGGGACCCAGTACTTC. This encodes CASSQLAEGTQYF.

This clonotype was detected many times. The V and J genes are TRBV5-1 and TRBJ2-3, with 7 bases identical to TRBD1. The germline V gene has CDR1 SGHRS and CDR2 YFSETQ. V was clipped by 4 bases and J by 2 bases; unmatched bases: 7. The CDR3 sequence is 15 residues long. The CDR3 nucleotides are TGCGCCAGCAGCCGCATAGGGGGCCACACAGATACGCAGTATTTT. Translated, it gives CASSRIGGHTDTQYF. The full variable domain, with the rest looked up from reference TRBV5-1 and TRBJ2-3, is KAGVTQTPRYLIKTRGQQVTLSCSPISGHRSVSWYQQTPGQGLQFLFEYFSETQRNKGNFPGRFSGRQFSNSRSEMNVSTLELGDSALYLCASSRIGGHTDTQYFGPGTRLTVL.

The chain couples TRBV24-1 to TRBJ1-2, with D possibly TRBD1 on 5 matching bases. Trimming left V 2 bases short and J 4 bases short, with 13 bases between. This CDR3 has 15 amino acids. In germline, CDR1 is KGHDR, CDR2 SFDVKD. The CDR3 region has the DNA TGTGCCACCAGTGATTCCGGGACCCCTCCCTATGGCTACACCTTC. Translated: CATSDSGTPPYGYTF.

This clonotype appeared many times. This rearrangement joins TRBV6-6 to TRBJ1-5, with D tentatively TRBD1 (5 bases). Trimming took 3 bases from V and 4 from J, leaving 16 bases between them. CDR3 length equals 16 residues. Germline CDR1 reads MNHNY; CDR2 reads SVGAGI (reference sequence). CDR3 nucleotides: TGTGCCAGCAGTTATTATGGGGGGGTAAATAATCAGCCCCAGCATTTT. This gives the protein CASSYYGGVNNQPQHF.